This T cell receptor beta chain originates from a study of blood T cell repertoires in COVID-19. As for the study in general: COVID-19 samples collected from the United States, Italy and Spain covered acute and convalescent phases.

Seattle researchers signed up patients amid active infection and tracked them longitudinally. The CDR3 is 14 amino acids. The trim removed 4 bases at V and 9 bases at J, leaving 5 bases unmatched. The germline gives CDR1 SQVTM, CDR2 ANQGSEA. The table came from immunoSEQ multiplex PCR; TCRdb's copy has only in-frame clones and leaves some out. The sample lists 400,000 or so clones, roughly 90% occurring once. V gene TRBV29-1 combines with J gene TRBJ2-1, with 14 bases lining up with TRBD2. This TCR was sampled from a man aged 18 to 30 with COVID-19, enrolled during active disease. The material sequenced was peripheral blood. CDR3 amino acids: CSVVGTSGRVEQFF. The CDR3 nucleotides read TGCAGCGTTGTTGGGACTAGCGGGAGAGTTGAGCAGTTCTTC.